Listed below are T cell receptor beta chains from one sample, sequenced in a study of post-analysis software for immune sequencing data. TCRdb fed the PCR reads into MiXCR, producing one record per CDR3 protein. The data contain hundreds of thousands of distinct CDR3 sequences, 53% of them singletons. Sample: blood. These receptors all stem from a girl between 10 and 17 years old with multiple sclerosis. CDR3s include the opening cysteine and the closing phenylalanine or tryptophan. Each record gives: CDR3 protein, CDR3 DNA, J gene, V gene, clone size, D gene, CDR3 length. A D gene is named only where the DNA matches it firmly. Only some rows state a clone size, as once, few, many or a class for expanded clones.

CDR3: CAIKPGTAFPDVLTF; DNA: TGTGCCATAAAACCAGGGACCGCCTTTCCCGACGTCCTGACTTTC; J: TRBJ2-6; V: TRBV10-3; size: NA; D: NA; length: 15
CDR3: CASSQTSGMTAYEQYF; DNA: TGTGCCAGCAGTCAGACTAGCGGGATGACTGCCTACGAGCAGTACTTC; J: TRBJ2-7; V: TRBV11-1; size: NA; D: TRBD2; length: 16
CDR3: CAISPQDRGQETQYF; DNA: TGTGCCATCAGTCCCCAGGACAGGGGTCAAGAGACCCAGTACTTC; J: TRBJ2-5; V: TRBV10-3; size: few; D: TRBD1; length: 15
CDR3: CSAATGSNTEAFF; DNA: TGCAGTGCTGCAACAGGGAGTAACACTGAAGCTTTCTTT; J: TRBJ1-1; V: TRBV20-1; size: NA; D: NA; length: 13
CDR3: CASGLQAGPGIEQYF; DNA: TGCGCCAGCGGCCTCCAGGCAGGGCCCGGGATCGAGCAGTACTTC; J: TRBJ2-7; V: TRBV5-1; size: NA; D: NA; length: 15
CDR3: CASSLPGKYEQYF; DNA: TGTGCCAGCAGTCTTCCAGGGAAGTACGAGCAGTACTTC; J: TRBJ2-7; V: TRBV2; size: NA; D: NA; length: 13
CDR3: CAIRGGAGGRTDTQYF; DNA: TGTGCCATCCGAGGAGGAGCGGGGGGGCGCACAGATACGCAGTATTTT; J: TRBJ2-3; V: TRBV10-3; size: few; D: TRBD2; length: 16
CDR3: CASSPRDSEQYF; DNA: TGTGCCAGCAGCCCCCGGGACAGTGAGCAGTACTTC; J: TRBJ2-7; V: TRBV7-2; size: NA; D: TRBD1; length: 12
CDR3: CASRVDGTSLHSGANVLTF; DNA: TGTGCCAGCAGAGTTGACGGGACTAGCCTGCATTCCGGGGCCAACGTCCTGACTTTC; J: TRBJ2-6; V: TRBV3-1; size: NA; D: TRBD2; length: 19
CDR3: CSAKGTGGWDGYTF; DNA: TGCAGTGCTAAGGGGACAGGGGGCTGGGATGGCTACACCTTC; J: TRBJ1-2; V: TRBV20-1; size: NA; D: TRBD1; length: 14
CDR3: CASSLWGTGDEQYF; DNA: TGTGCCAGCAGTTTATGGGGGACAGGGGACGAGCAGTACTTC; J: TRBJ2-7; V: TRBV27; size: NA; D: TRBD1; length: 14
CDR3: CASSLTTSGANVLTF; DNA: TGTGCCAGCTCACTCACGACATCTGGGGCCAACGTCCTGACTTTC; J: TRBJ2-6; V: TRBV18; size: few; D: NA; length: 15
CDR3: CASSTGLLGQFF; DNA: TGTGCCAGCAGTACCGGACTGTTGGGGCAGTTCTTC; J: TRBJ2-1; V: TRBV12-3/TRBV12-4; size: NA; D: NA; length: 12
CDR3: CSVVWSSGNTIYF; DNA: TGCAGCGTTGTCTGGAGCTCTGGAAACACCATATATTTT; J: TRBJ1-3; V: TRBV29-1; size: few; D: NA; length: 13
CDR3: CAISEIDFPYEQYF; DNA: TGTGCCATCAGTGAGATTGACTTCCCCTACGAGCAGTACTTC; J: TRBJ2-7; V: TRBV10-3; size: NA; D: NA; length: 14
CDR3: CATSRAGSPQPQHF; DNA: TGTGCCACCAGCAGAGCGGGTAGTCCTCAGCCCCAGCATTTT; J: TRBJ1-5; V: TRBV15; size: NA; D: NA; length: 14
CDR3: CSARGRGGAGETQYF; DNA: TGCAGTGCTAGGGGCCGAGGGGGGGCGGGAGAGACCCAGTACTTC; J: TRBJ2-5; V: TRBV20-1; size: NA; D: NA; length: 15
CDR3: CASSTGTSVGNEQCF; DNA: TGTGCCAGCAGTACCGGGACTAGCGTTGGCAATGAGCAGTGCTTC; J: TRBJ2-1; V: TRBV2; size: NA; D: TRBD2; length: 15
CDR3: CASSLRTAGANVLTF; DNA: TGTGCCAGCAGTTTAAGGACTGCTGGGGCCAACGTCCTGACTTTC; J: TRBJ2-6; V: TRBV12-3/TRBV12-4; size: once; D: NA; length: 15
CDR3: CASSTPGGGTGANVLTF; DNA: TGTGCCAGCAGCACTCCAGGGGGCGGAACTGGGGCCAACGTCCTGACTTTC; J: TRBJ2-6; V: TRBV7-9; size: NA; D: TRBD1; length: 17
CDR3: CASSPRASGGSTDTQYF; DNA: TGTGCCAGCAGTCCTAGGGCTAGCGGGGGTAGCACAGATACGCAGTATTTT; J: TRBJ2-3; V: TRBV27; size: few; D: TRBD2; length: 17
CDR3: CASSSHQLGNIYGYTF; DNA: TGTGCCAGCAGTTCCCATCAGCTAGGGAATATCTATGGCTACACCTTC; J: TRBJ1-2; V: TRBV12-3/TRBV12-4; size: NA; D: NA; length: 16
CDR3: CASSSQGPRYNEQFF; DNA: TGCGCCAGCAGCTCACAGGGACCCCGCTACAATGAGCAGTTCTTC; J: TRBJ2-1; V: TRBV5-1; size: few; D: NA; length: 15
CDR3: CASSPAGQGIYGYTF; DNA: TGTGCCAGCAGTCCCGCCGGGCAGGGGATCTATGGCTACACCTTC; J: TRBJ1-2; V: TRBV25-1; size: NA; D: NA; length: 15
CDR3: CSAETRTPSYEQYF; DNA: TGCAGCGCCGAAACGAGGACTCCTTCCTACGAGCAGTACTTC; J: TRBJ2-7; V: TRBV29-1; size: NA; D: NA; length: 14